This section outlines one T cell receptor (beta chain) sequence together with its context. Antigen unknown. All gene names here are mouse names. Read data end 1 residue before the CDR3 end; the end is taken from the germline J gene. This sample was taken from a study of tissue T cells after allogeneic stem cell transplantation. The CDR3 loop spans 14 amino acids. The germline V and J ends were trimmed by 5 bases and 0 bases, with 11 bases remaining between them. The germline V gene has CDR1 FNHDT and CDR2 SITEND (reference sequence). Study conclusions and caveats: Which tissue TCRs were alloreactive or antigen-specific was not determined. Some clones might be persisting host cells. Motif-based clustering found tissue-specific repertoire signatures shared across patients, though few clones were shared. The patient cohort was small and clinically heterogeneous, with limited sampling depth.

The protocol was immunoSEQ multiplex PCR, while the TCRdb copy is restricted to in-frame clones and leaves out a portion. The sample shows more than 45,000 clones, roughly 73% of them seen only once. The chain is built from TRBV19 and TRBJ1-2; D is perhaps TRBD1 (5 bases). This sequence originates from a pool of C57BL/6 mice in good health. The sequenced sample consisted of sorted cells pooled from one or two spleens. The CDR3 DNA, read in part, is TGTGCCAGCAGCAGACAGTTTGCAAACTCCGACTACACC. Amino acid sequence: CASSRQFANSDYT. The full CDR3 reads CASSRQFANSDYTF.